Given below is one T cell receptor (beta chain) in context. Its cognate antigen is unknown. This sample is part of a study of cytomegalovirus exposure and HLA in healthy donors. Study observations and caveats: The study designated fewer than 200 TCR beta chains cytomegalovirus-associated. Analysis was performed later, and it showed HLA-associated TCR beta chains to be more clonally expanded than equally common others. In an earlier analysis, about 87% or about 30%: the productive usage of most TCR beta V segments.

Each donor was healthy, and each was a bone marrow donor. PCR involved 60 Vbeta and 13 Jbeta primers. Measured with immunoSEQ multiplex PCR; TCRdb has only the in-frame clones, and not every one. The sample lists tens of thousands of clones, just under 70% occurring once. The junction had 5 bases not matched to a gene; V was cut back by 3 bases and J by 4 bases. Germline assignment: CDR1 ENHRY and CDR2 SYGVKD. This CDR3 contains 15 residues. Sequencing used PBMCs. The receptor was derived from a man in his forties or fifties in good health and CMV-seronegative. V gene TRBV10-3 combines with J gene TRBJ2-1, with 8 bases aligning to TRBD1. CDR3 in amino acids: CAISEGRGRYNEQFF. The CDR3 bases are TGTGCCATCAGTGAAGGCAGGGGGCGTTACAATGAGCAGTTCTTC.